This T cell receptor (beta chain) originates from a study of blood T cell repertoires in COVID-19. About the research overall: Collection of acute and convalescent COVID-19 samples took place in the United States, Italy and Spain.

Membership in each cohort depended on participant-reported clinical history. This CDR3 contains 17 residues. The V segment lost 6 bases and the J segment 6 bases; nucleotides outside the gene matches: 12. CDR1 SGHAT and CDR2 FQNNGV come from the germline V gene. TCRdb's table, derived via immunoSEQ multiplex PCR, lists solely in-frame clones and lacks some. The data show approximately 220,000 clones, with about 83% seen just once and roughly 5% held by the top ten. This receptor was obtained from a woman aged 45-60 years who had been exposed to COVID-19. The chain is built from TRBV11-2 and TRBJ1-6; 9 positions match TRBD1. Sequencing input: PBMCs or T cells enriched from blood (not recorded which). The DNA for the CDR3 is TGTGCCAGCAGGACGGGGACAGGGATAACCACTAATTCACCCCTCCACTTT. It encodes CASRTGTGITTNSPLHF.